This T cell receptor (beta chain) stems from a study of T cells in Graves' hyperthyroidism and ophthalmopathy. Study-level findings and limits: A model of 13 V-J features distinguished ophthalmopathy from stable hyperthyroidism.

RNA transcripts served as the template for amplifying TCR beta CDR3 regions. In the first-round RT-PCR of the TCR CDR3, the HTBI primer set was used. TCRdb recomputed calls from the multiplex PCR reads with MiXCR, one row per CDR3 protein. The table shows about 550,000 distinct CDR3 sequences, with around 20% occurring only once. This clonotype was recorded at least ten times. As yet, its antigen is unknown. Stable disease denoted Graves' hyperthyroidism without ophthalmopathy progression within 18 months. The V and J ends lost 10 bases and 4 bases respectively, with 28 bases between them. This CDR3 is 17 amino acids long. CDR1 is MNHEY and CDR2 is SVGAGI in the germline V gene.

This clonotype was sampled from a man between 18 and 29 years old with Graves' hyperthyroidism. Sequenced material: blood. The rearrangement links TRBV6-5 to TRBJ2-5, with D unclear. The CDR3 DNA reads as TGTGCCACCAAGTTCGGTGATGAGGCAGATCCGCGAGAGACCCAGTACTTC. It yields the protein CATKFGDEADPRETQYF.